This TCR beta chain was obtained from a study of blood T cells in healthy people across ages. The use of a sample-barcoded 5' primer and a J-beta primer mix characterized a second PCR of roughly 6 to 11 cycles. Each CDR3 protein is one row after TCRdb ran MiXCR on the 5' RACE reads. The sample includes about 680,000 distinct CDR3 sequences, around 48% of them seen just once. Study outcomes and limitations: Roughly linear declines in TCR beta diversity per million T cells occurred with age. Any conclusive comparison of naive versus antigen-experienced cells was prevented by using unsorted PBMCs.

The CDR3 spans 14 residues. With 8 bases clipped from V and 9 bases from J, the junction kept 15 bases outside the gene matches. CDR1 SNHLY and CDR2 FYNNEI come from the germline V gene. This clonotype was seen repeatedly, ten times or more. Its antigen is still unknown. Input material: blood. This receptor was identified in a woman aged 60-75 years in good health. The chain uses TRBV2 and TRBJ2-5; TRBD2 matches 7 bases. The CDR3 bases are TGTGCCAGCCGGGCGCTGACTAGCTTTTTAGCCCAGTACTTC. Protein: CASRALTSFLAQYF. Drawing the rest from reference TRBV2 and TRBJ2-5, the complete variable domain is EPEVTQTPSHQVTQMGQEVILRCVPISNHLYFYWYRQILGQKVEFLVSFYNNEISEKSEIFDDQFSVERPDGSNFTLKIRSTKLEDSAMYFCASRALTSFLAQYFGPGTRLLVL.